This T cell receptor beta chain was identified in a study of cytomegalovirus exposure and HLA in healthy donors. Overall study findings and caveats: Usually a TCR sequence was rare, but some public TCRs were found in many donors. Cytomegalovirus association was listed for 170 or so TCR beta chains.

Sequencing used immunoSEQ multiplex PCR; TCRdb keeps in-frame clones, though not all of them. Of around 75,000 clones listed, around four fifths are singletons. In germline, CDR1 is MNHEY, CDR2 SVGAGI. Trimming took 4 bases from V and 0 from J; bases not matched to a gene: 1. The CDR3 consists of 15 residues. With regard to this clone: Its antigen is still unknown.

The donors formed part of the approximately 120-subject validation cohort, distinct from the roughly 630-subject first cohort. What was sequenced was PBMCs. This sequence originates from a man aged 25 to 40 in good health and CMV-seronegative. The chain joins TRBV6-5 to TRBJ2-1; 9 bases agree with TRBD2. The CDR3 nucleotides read TGTGCCAGCAGTTCGCGGGAGGGCTCCTACAATGAGCAGTTCTTC. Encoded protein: CASSSREGSYNEQFF.